What follows are 10 T cell receptor beta chains derived from one specimen sequenced in a study of blood T cells in healthy people across ages. A sample-barcoded 5' primer and a J-beta primer mix were used in a second PCR of roughly 7 to 11 cycles. TCRdb passed the 5' RACE reads through MiXCR, listing each CDR3 protein once. The data hold roughly 500,000 distinct CDR3 sequences, with less than 25% observed a single time. The data were also submitted as part of a second study, on T cells of mothers and their children.

The material sequenced was blood. Receptors were obtained from a boy younger than 18 in good health.

In this sample, this clonotype turned up a few times. The rearrangement uses TRBV7-2 and TRBJ2-5; D assignment may be TRBD1 or TRBD2 (5 bases each). The J call may be in error: the DNA end matches TRBJ2-7 better. CDR3 length: 15 residues. Germline V gene data show CDR1 as SGHTA and CDR2 as FQGNSA. CDR3 in amino acids: CASSLDLGVDYEQYF. The CDR3 coding sequence is TGTGCCAGCAGCTTAGATTTGGGGGTGGACTACGAGCAGTACTTC.

V and J are TRBV13 and TRBJ1-2; D is ambiguous. From germline, CDR1 is PRHDT and CDR2 FYEKMQ (reference sequence). This CDR3 spans 13 amino acids. Trimming pared 5 bases from V and 3 bases from J, leaving 10 bases between. The CDR3 nucleotides read TGTGCCAGCAGCGTACTTCGGTACTATGGCTACACCTTC. Translated, it gives CASSVLRYYGYTF.

In the case of this clonotype: Its ends do not fully match the called genes, so a read error is possible. The V gene is TRBV5-5, the J gene TRBJ2-5, with D possibly TRBD2 on 6 matching bases. The CDR3 is 14 amino acids. Germline V gene lookup returns CDR1 SGHKS and CDR2 YYEKEE (reference sequence). This chain's CDR3 is CTSSFPGEKETQYF. CDR3 nucleotides: TGTACCAGCAGCTTCCCGGGGGAAAAAGAGACCCAGTACTTC.

This sequence joins TRBV7-2 and TRBJ1-2; tentatively, D is TRBD1 (5 bases). CDR1 and CDR2 from the germline V gene are SGHTA and FQGNSA. V shed 1 base and J shed 3 bases, with 9 bases lying between them. This CDR3 is built from 14 residues. The CDR3 is CASSLVQADYGYTF. As DNA, the CDR3 is TGTGCCAGCAGCTTAGTACAGGCCGACTATGGCTACACCTTC.

This clonotype was counted only a few times. V gene TRBV24-1 combines with J gene TRBJ2-5; D gene ambiguous. Trimming removed 0 bases at V and 5 bases at J, with 12 bases between. CDR1 is KGHDR and CDR2 is SFDVKD in the germline V gene. The CDR3 is 15 amino acids. This CDR3 is CATSDLGYGTETQYF. The CDR3 nucleotides read TGTGCCACCAGTGATTTGGGGTATGGCACTGAGACCCAGTACTTC.

This clonotype was seen only a few times. The genes are TRBV7-2 and TRBJ1-1; D remains unclear. CDR3 length equals 15 residues. CDR1 is SGHTA and CDR2 is FQGNSA in the germline V gene. Trimming shortened V by 0 bases and J by 1 base, and 9 bases separated the two germline ends. The CDR3 reads CASSLAGHWNTEAFF. The CDR3 region has the DNA TGTGCCAGCAGCTTAGCGGGTCACTGGAACACTGAAGCTTTCTTT.

This clonotype was picked up a small number of times. The chain employs TRBV5-6 and TRBJ2-2; no firm D call. Germline-derived CDR1 and CDR2 are SGHDT and YYEEEE. The CDR3 is 12 amino acids. The germline V and J ends were trimmed by 6 bases and 10 bases, with 13 bases remaining between them. The CDR3 region is CASTWARSELFF. The CDR3 nucleotides read TGTGCCAGCACCTGGGCGAGGTCGGAGCTGTTTTTT.

This clonotype was observed once. V and J are TRBV28 and TRBJ2-5; D is ambiguous. Matching the DNA end better, TRBJ2-1 makes the J call doubtful. CDR3 length equals 14 residues. Per germline, CDR1 MDHEN and CDR2 SYDVKM. The CDR3 sequence is CAILKSRGFNEQFF. The CDR3 DNA follows: TGTGCCATCCTGAAGTCGAGAGGCTTCAATGAGCAGTTCTTC.

V is TRBV5-1 and J is TRBJ2-5; 12 bases align to TRBD2. Matching the DNA end better, TRBJ2-1 makes the J call doubtful. The germline CDR1 and CDR2 sequences are SGHRS and YFSETQ. CDR3 size: 16 residues. CDR3 sequence reads: CASSRGLAGFYNEQFF. CDR3 DNA sequence: TGCGCCAGCAGCCGGGGACTAGCGGGTTTTTACAATGAGCAGTTCTTC.

The table lists this clonotype with a few counts. The chain recombines TRBV5-5 with TRBJ1-6, with D perhaps TRBD1 (5 bases). CDR1 and CDR2 (germline): SGHKS, YYEKEE (reference sequence). The CDR3 consists of 15 residues. V lost 2 bases, J lost 5 bases, and 11 bases lay in between. CDR3 amino acids: CASSFIATDNSPLHF. CDR3 DNA sequence: TGTGCCAGCAGCTTTATCGCGACAGATAATTCACCCCTCCACTTT.